Listed below are T cell receptor beta chains from one sample, sequenced in a study of T cell responses to AZD1222 COVID-19 vaccine. The table came from immunoSEQ multiplex PCR; TCRdb's copy has only in-frame clones and leaves some out. Of fewer than 110,000 clones listed, about 90% were seen once; the top ten hold approximately 22%. This material consisted of peripheral blood, taken on day 0 of AZD1222 vaccination. The receptors were sampled from an adult in good health. The CDR3 runs from the conserved cysteine through the conserved F or W. A D gene is named only where the DNA matches it firmly. Not all rows give a size; the values are once, few, many and, for expanded clones, a class.

>TRBJ2-1|-|TRBV19|-
CASSALRGNEQFF
TGTGCCAGTAGTGCTCTACGGGGAAATGAGCAGTTCTTC
>TRBJ1-5|-|TRBV6-8|-
CAQQVCWLGGYNQPQHF
TGTGCTCAGCAGGTGTGCTGGCTTGGGGGATATAATCAGCCCCAGCATTTT
>TRBJ1-5|-|TRBV6-5|-
CASGQGSNQPQHF
TGTGCCAGCGGGCAGGGTAGCAATCAGCCCCAGCATTTT
>TRBJ1-2|once|TRBV6-5|-
CASSYSQVITNYGYTF
TGTGCCAGCAGTTACTCGCAGGTGATAACTAACTATGGCTACACCTTC
>TRBJ2-1|-|TRBV21-1|-
CASSKPLLPSDRVSYNEQFF
TGTGCCAGCAGCAAACCCCTTCTCCCCTCGGACAGGGTCTCCTACAATGAGCAGTTCTTC
>TRBJ2-7|-|TRBV5-1|-
CASKEGYEQYF
TGCGCCAGTAAAGAGGGCTACGAGCAGTACTTC
>TRBJ2-7|once|TRBV14|TRBD2
CASSPRLAGSGEQYF
TGTGCCAGCAGCCCGAGACTAGCGGGAAGCGGCGAGCAGTACTTC
>TRBJ2-1|-|TRBV23-1|-
CASSQWPPSRVESYNEQFF
TGCGCCAGCAGTCAATGGCCCCCAAGCAGAGTCGAATCCTACAATGAGCAGTTCTTC
>TRBJ2-1|-|TRBV12-3/TRBV12-4|-
CASEEETMSQFF
TGTGCCAGTGAAGAGGAGACAATGTCGCAGTTCTTC
>TRBJ2-1|-|TRBV9|TRBD2
CASSVATAGALNEQFF
TGTGCCAGCAGCGTAGCTACAGCGGGAGCCCTCAATGAGCAGTTCTTC
>TRBJ2-1|-|TRBV5-1|-
CASRETGPNYNEQFF
TGCGCCAGCAGGGAGACAGGTCCGAACTACAATGAGCAGTTCTTC
>TRBJ1-3|-|TRBV19|-
CASTPSGAGNTIYF
TGTGCCAGTACCCCATCGGGAGCTGGAAACACCATATATTTT
>TRBJ2-2|-|TRBV9|TRBD1
CASTQRDSITGELFF
TGTGCCAGCACTCAAAGGGACAGTATCACCGGGGAGCTGTTTTTT
>TRBJ1-1|-|TRBV19|-
CASSTYKDTEAFF
TGTGCCAGTAGTACCTACAAGGACACTGAAGCTTTCTTT
>TRBJ1-2|once|TRBV11-2|TRBD1
CASSSPRGHKADYGYTF
TGTGCCAGCAGCTCCCCCAGGGGGCATAAAGCAGACTATGGCTACACCTTC
>TRBJ1-1|-|TRBV28|-
CASTRDAHTEAFF
TGTGCCAGCACCCGGGACGCTCACACTGAAGCTTTCTTT
>TRBJ2-7|-|TRBV10-3|TRBD2
CAISEGTSGKAEQYF
TGTGCCATCAGTGAAGGGACTAGCGGGAAGGCCGAGCAGTACTTC
>TRBJ1-3|once|TRBV19|-
CASNPGASGNTIYF
TGTGCCAGTAATCCCGGGGCCTCTGGAAACACCATATATTTT
>TRBJ1-1|-|TRBV9|-
CASSVGPGTEAFF
TGTGCCAGCAGCGTAGGTCCGGGCACTGAAGCTTTCTTT
>TRBJ2-3|-|TRBV9|-
CASNAQRLTDTQYF
TGTGCCAGCAACGCCCAGCGGCTCACAGATACGCAGTATTTT
>TRBJ1-3|-|TRBV3-1/TRBV3-2|TRBD1
CASAGGAGNTIYF
TGTGCCAGCGCAGGGGGTGCAGGAAACACCATATATTTT
>TRBJ2-7|-|TRBV6-1|-
CASSEMSGNYEQYF
TGTGCCAGCAGTGAAATGAGCGGAAACTACGAGCAGTACTTC
>TRBJ1-2|-|TRBV11-2|TRBD1
CASSLSAGGGYYGYTF
TGTGCCAGCAGCTTAAGCGCAGGGGGCGGATACTATGGCTACACCTTC
>TRBJ2-7|-|TRBV6-5|-
CASSYYGGGRLEQYF
TGTGCCAGCAGTTACTATGGGGGGGGCCGCCTGGAGCAGTACTTC
>TRBJ1-1|-|TRBV12-3/TRBV12-4|-
CASSSRGDTEAFF
TGTGCCAGCAGCAGCCGGGGGGACACTGAAGCTTTCTTT
>TRBJ2-1|-|TRBV27|TRBD2
CASSLHPGLAGGSSNNEQFF
TGTGCCAGCAGTTTGCACCCCGGACTAGCGGGGGGGTCATCAAACAATGAGCAGTTCTTC
>TRBJ1-4|-|TRBV4-2|TRBD1
CASSQSGQDNEKLFF
TGTGCCAGCAGCCAATCCGGACAGGATAATGAAAAACTGTTTTTT
>TRBJ2-7|-|TRBV18|TRBD1
CASSPGTGWTYEQYF
TGTGCCAGCTCACCGGGGACAGGGTGGACCTACGAGCAGTACTTC